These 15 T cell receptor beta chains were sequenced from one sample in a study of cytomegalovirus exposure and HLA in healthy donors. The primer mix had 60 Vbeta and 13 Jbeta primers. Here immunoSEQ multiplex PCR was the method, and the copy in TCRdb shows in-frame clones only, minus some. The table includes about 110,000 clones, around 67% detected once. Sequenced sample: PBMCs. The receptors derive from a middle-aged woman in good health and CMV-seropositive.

Here the CDR3 DNA reads TGTGCCAGCAGCTTGCAGGGCAGGATCTACGAGCAGTACTTC. This sequence encodes CASSLQGRIYEQYF. This chain links TRBV11-2 with TRBJ2-7, with D tentatively TRBD1 (5 bases). The V and J ends lost 3 bases and 3 bases respectively, with 12 bases between them. The length of the CDR3 is 14 residues. The germline V gene encodes CDR1 SGHAT and CDR2 FQNNGV.

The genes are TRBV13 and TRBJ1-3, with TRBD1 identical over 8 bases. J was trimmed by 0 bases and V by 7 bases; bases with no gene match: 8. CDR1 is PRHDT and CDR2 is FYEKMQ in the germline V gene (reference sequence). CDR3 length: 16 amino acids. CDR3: CASTQGAGGSGNTIYF. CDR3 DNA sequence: TGTGCCAGCACCCAGGGGGCAGGGGGCTCTGGAAACACCATATATTTT.

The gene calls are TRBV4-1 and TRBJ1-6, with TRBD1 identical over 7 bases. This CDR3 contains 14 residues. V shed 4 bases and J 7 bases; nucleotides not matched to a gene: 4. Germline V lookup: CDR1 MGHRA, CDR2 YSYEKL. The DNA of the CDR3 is TGCGCCAGCAGCCGCGACAGGGTGAATTCACCCCTCCACTTT. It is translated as CASSRDRVNSPLHF.

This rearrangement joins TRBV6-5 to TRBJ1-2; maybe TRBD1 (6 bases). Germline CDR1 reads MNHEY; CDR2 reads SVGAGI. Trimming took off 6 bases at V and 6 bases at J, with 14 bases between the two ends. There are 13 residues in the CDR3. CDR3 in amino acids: CASSLDRSHGYTF. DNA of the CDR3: TGTGCCAGCAGCCTAGACAGGAGCCATGGCTACACCTTC.

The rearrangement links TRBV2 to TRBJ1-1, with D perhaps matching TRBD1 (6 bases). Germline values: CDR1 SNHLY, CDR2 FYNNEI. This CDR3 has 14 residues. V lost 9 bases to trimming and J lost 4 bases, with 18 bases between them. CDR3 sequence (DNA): TGTGCCAGTATAGTTCAGGGGATTGCCACTGAAGCTTTCTTT. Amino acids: CASIVQGIATEAFF.

The CDR3 nucleotides are TGTGCCAGCAGGACCGACAGGGCCGGGGAGCTGTTTTTT. This encodes CASRTDRAGELFF. The chain carries TRBV6-1 and TRBJ2-2; 7 positions match TRBD1. Germline V gene data show CDR1 as MNHNS and CDR2 as SASEGT. The CDR3 runs to 13 residues. The V segment lost 6 bases and the J segment 6 bases; nucleotides outside the gene matches: 4.

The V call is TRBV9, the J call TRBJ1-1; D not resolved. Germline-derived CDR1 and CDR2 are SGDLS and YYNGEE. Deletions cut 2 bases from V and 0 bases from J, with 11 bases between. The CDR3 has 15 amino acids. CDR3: CASSVGSIMNTEAFF. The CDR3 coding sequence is TGTGCCAGCAGCGTCGGGTCAATCATGAACACTGAAGCTTTCTTT.

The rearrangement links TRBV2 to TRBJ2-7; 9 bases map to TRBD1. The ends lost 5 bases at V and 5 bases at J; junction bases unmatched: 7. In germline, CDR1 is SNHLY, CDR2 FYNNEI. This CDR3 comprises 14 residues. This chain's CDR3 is CASSWGQGGNEQYF. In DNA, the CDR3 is TGTGCCAGCAGTTGGGGACAGGGAGGCAACGAGCAGTACTTC.

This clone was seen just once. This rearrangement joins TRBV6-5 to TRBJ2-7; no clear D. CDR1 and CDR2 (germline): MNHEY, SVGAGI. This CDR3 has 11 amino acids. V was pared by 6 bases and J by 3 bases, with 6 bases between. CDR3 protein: CASRQLYEQYF. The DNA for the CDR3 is TGTGCCAGCAGACAGCTCTACGAGCAGTACTTC.

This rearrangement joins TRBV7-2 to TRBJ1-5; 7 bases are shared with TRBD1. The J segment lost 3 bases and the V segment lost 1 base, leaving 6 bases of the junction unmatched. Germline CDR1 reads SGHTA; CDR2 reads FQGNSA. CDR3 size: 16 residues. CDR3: CASSLVRGPYNQPQHF. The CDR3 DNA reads TGTGCCAGCAGCTTAGTTAGGGGGCCTTACAATCAGCCCCAGCATTTT.

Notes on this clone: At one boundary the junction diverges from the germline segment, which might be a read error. The CDR3 sequence: CASSPRTASHEQYF. The CDR3 nucleotides read TGTGCCAGCTCACCGAGGACAGCCTCCCACGAGCAGTACTTC. The V gene is TRBV18, the J gene TRBJ2-7, with D possibly matching TRBD1 (6 bases). This CDR3 has 14 amino acids. Germline CDR1 reads KGHSH; CDR2 reads LQKENI.

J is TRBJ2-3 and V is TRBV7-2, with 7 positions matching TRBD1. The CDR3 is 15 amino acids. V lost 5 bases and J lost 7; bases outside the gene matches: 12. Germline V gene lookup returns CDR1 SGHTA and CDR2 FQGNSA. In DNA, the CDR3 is TGTGCCAGCAGCCCCGGGACAGCAAGGGGGAATACGCAGTATTTT. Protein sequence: CASSPGTARGNTQYF.

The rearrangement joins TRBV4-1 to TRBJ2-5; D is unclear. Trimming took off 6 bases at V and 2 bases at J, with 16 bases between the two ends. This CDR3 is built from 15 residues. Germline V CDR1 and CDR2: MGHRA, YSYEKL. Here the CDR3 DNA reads TGCGCCAGCAGTCCCGTTGTCGTACAGCAAGAGACCCAGTACTTC. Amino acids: CASSPVVVQQETQYF.

The CDR3 DNA is TGTGCCAGCAGCTTCGGTAATGAAAAACTGTTTTTT. It is translated as CASSFGNEKLFF. The chain recombines TRBV7-9 with TRBJ1-4; D not resolved. Germline V gene data show CDR1 as SEHNR and CDR2 as FQNEAQ (reference sequence). Trimming removed 3 bases at V and 4 bases at J, with 3 bases between. The CDR3 runs to 12 residues.

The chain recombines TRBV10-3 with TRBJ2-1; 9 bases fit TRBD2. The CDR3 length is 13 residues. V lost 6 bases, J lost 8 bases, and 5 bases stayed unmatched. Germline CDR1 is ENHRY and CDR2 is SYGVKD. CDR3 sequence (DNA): TGTGCCATCAGAGTAGCGGGGGCAGATGAGCAGTTCTTC. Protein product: CAIRVAGADEQFF.